This TCR beta chain derives from a study of blood T cell repertoires in COVID-19. The table came from immunoSEQ multiplex PCR; TCRdb's copy has only in-frame clones and leaves some out. Here the sample spans fewer than 200,000 clones, about 87% being singletons. Trimming cost V 4 bases and J 1 base; bases outside gene matches: 3. The CDR3 consists of 14 residues. Germline CDR1 reads SGDLS; CDR2 reads YYNGEE. The material sequenced was peripheral blood. The chain uses TRBV9 and TRBJ2-7, with 9 bases that match TRBD2. The TCR comes from a man in his forties with active or convalescent COVID-19. The CDR3 protein is CASSPSGGSYEQYF. CDR3 bases: TGTGCCAGCAGCCCAAGCGGGGGGTCCTACGAGCAGTACTTC. The full variable domain, with the rest looked up from reference TRBV9 and TRBJ2-7, is DSGVTQTPKHLITATGQRVTLRCSPRSGDLSVYWYQQSLDQGLQFLIQYYNGEERAKGNILERFSAQQFPDLHSELNLSSLELGDSALYFCASSPSGGSYEQYFGPGTRLTVT.